Each of the 3 T cell receptor beta chains below was sequenced from the same sample in a study of T cell repertoires in cytomegalovirus infection. TCRdb passed the reads through MiXCR, listing each CDR3 protein once. The data show about 600,000 distinct CDR3 sequences, around 24% seen once. The specimen sequenced was CD8+ T cells from PBMCs. The receptors originated from a human donor in good health (CMV status not recorded). Some clones in this sample may be carry-over from other donors' samples.

This chain joins TRBV6-5 and TRBJ2-5; weak D call: TRBD1 (5 bases). V lost 4 bases and J 3 bases, leaving 9 bases between the germline ends. The V gene's germline CDR1 is MNHEY and CDR2 SVGAGI. The CDR3 has 13 amino acids. The CDR3: CASSWVREETQYF. The CDR3 DNA reads TGTGCCAGCAGTTGGGTCAGGGAAGAGACCCAGTACTTC.

The V and J genes are TRBV10-3 and TRBJ2-1; no clear D. V was pared by 10 bases and J by 10 bases, with 11 bases between. Germline V gene lookup returns CDR1 ENHRY and CDR2 SYGVKD. The CDR3 loop spans 10 amino acids. In DNA, the CDR3 is TGTGCCACTTCCCCAGGAGAGCAGTTCTTC. Protein: CATSPGEQFF.

CDR3 region: CASSATGKSTDTQYF. CDR3 bases: TGTGCCAGCAGTGCGACAGGGAAAAGCACAGATACGCAGTATTTT. This chain uses TRBV5-4 with TRBJ2-3; the match to TRBD1 covers 7 bases. Germline V gene lookup returns CDR1 SGHNT and CDR2 YYREEE (reference sequence). This CDR3 has 15 amino acids. Unmatched junction bases numbered 6, after V lost 5 bases and J lost 0 bases.